This TCR beta chain is from a study of blood T cell repertoires in COVID-19. Measured with immunoSEQ multiplex PCR; TCRdb has only the in-frame clones, and not every one. This table holds about 130,000 clones, roughly 90% found once. The V end lost 4 bases, the J end lost 6 bases, and 22 bases lay between the germline ends. CDR1 is MGHRA and CDR2 is YSYEKL in the germline V gene. This CDR3 has 17 residues. The origin of this receptor is a woman in her 50s who had recovered from COVID-19. The J gene is TRBJ1-5, the V gene TRBV4-1; D may be TRBD1 (5 bases). The sample taken for sequencing was PBMCs or T cells enriched from blood (not recorded which). CDR3 in amino acids: CASSLRAIPGPGQPQHF. As DNA, the CDR3 is TGCGCCAGCAGCCTCAGGGCGATACCGGGCCCCGGTCAGCCCCAGCATTTT.